The present T cell receptor (beta chain) was sequenced within a study of T cells after yellow fever vaccination. Study-wide background: Preparation of fractions with low cell numbers was performed using SMART-Seq v4 Ultra Low Input.

TCRdb used MiXCR to reprocess the 5' RACE reads, holding one entry per CDR3 protein. The sample contains some 320,000 distinct CDR3 sequences, over 8% of which appear only once. Study results and limitations: Boosting was followed by the reappearance of most primary-vaccination clones (under 97% CD4, roughly 90% CD8). A minor fraction of clonotypes spanned both CD4 and CD8 compartments.

Trimming cost V 3 bases and J 8 bases, with 14 bases left between them. The CDR3 has 14 residues. In germline, CDR1 is KGHSH, CDR2 LQKENI. This clonotype appeared a few times. The antigen remains unidentified. The clonotype was recovered from a man aged 18 to 30 who received the YFV17D yellow fever vaccine. The specimen was PBMCs, collected on the day of the first yellow fever vaccination. The chain employs TRBV18 and TRBJ2-1; D is ambiguous. Here the CDR3 reads CASSPPDLPHEQFF. CDR3 in DNA: TGTGCCAGCTCACCCCCAGACCTCCCACATGAGCAGTTCTTC.